This TCR beta chain is drawn from a study of blood T cells in healthy people across ages. This clonotype is a singleton in its sample. Germline V gene data show CDR1 as SGHTA and CDR2 as FQGNSA. This CDR3 comprises 13 residues. The V gene lost 0 bases and the J gene lost 9 bases, with 9 bases spanning the gap. Next came a second PCR, run for about 6 to 12 cycles, which used a sample-barcoded 5' primer along with a J-beta primer mix. A single record per CDR3 protein comes from TCRdb applying MiXCR to the 5' RACE reads. This sample has more than 900,000 distinct CDR3 sequences, with approximately 25% found just once. This sample also appeared in a second study, on T cells of mothers and their children. As that report states: The overlap seen between related mothers and children slightly exceeded that of unrelated pairs, though not significantly. Evidence of persistent microchimeric T cell clones was absent.

The TCR sequence derives from a girl aged 2 to 10 in good health. This chain joins TRBV7-2 and TRBJ2-1; D remains unclear. The material sequenced was blood. The CDR3 here is CASSLALASEQFF. The CDR3 coding sequence is TGTGCCAGCAGCTTAGCGCTGGCCTCTGAGCAGTTCTTC. Supplemented by reference TRBV7-2 and TRBJ2-1, the full variable domain reads GAGVSQSPSNKVTEKGKDVELRCDPISGHTALYWYRQSLGQGLEFLIYFQGNSAPDKSGLPSDRFSAERTGGSVSTLTIQRTQQEDSAVYLCASSLALASEQFFGPGTRLTVL.